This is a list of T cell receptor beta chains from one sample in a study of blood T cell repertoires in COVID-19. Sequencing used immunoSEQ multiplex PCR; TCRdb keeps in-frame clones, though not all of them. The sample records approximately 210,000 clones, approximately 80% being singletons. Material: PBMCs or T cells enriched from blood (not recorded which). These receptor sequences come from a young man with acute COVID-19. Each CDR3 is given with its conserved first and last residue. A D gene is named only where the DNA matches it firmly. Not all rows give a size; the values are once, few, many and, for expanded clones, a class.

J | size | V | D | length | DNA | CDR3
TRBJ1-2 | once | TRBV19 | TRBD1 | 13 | TGTGCCAGTAGTATGTATGACAGGGATGGCTACACCTTC | CASSMYDRDGYTF
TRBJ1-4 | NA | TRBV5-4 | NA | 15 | TGTGCCAGCAGCTCCTGGGCGGGGCAGGGTGAAAAACTGTTTTTT | CASSSWAGQGEKLFF
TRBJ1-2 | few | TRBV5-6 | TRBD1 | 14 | TGTGCCAGCAGCTTTGGACAGGGAATGAGAGGCTACACCTTC | CASSFGQGMRGYTF
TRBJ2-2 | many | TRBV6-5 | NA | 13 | TGTGCCAGCAGCCGAAGAGACTCCGGGGAGCTGTTTTTT | CASSRRDSGELFF
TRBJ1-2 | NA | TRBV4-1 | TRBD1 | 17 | TGCGCCAGCAGCCAACCGGATGAATGGACAGGGGACTATGGCTACACCTTC | CASSQPDEWTGDYGYTF
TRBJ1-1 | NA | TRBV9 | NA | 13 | TGTGCCAGCAGCTTAAGGGGAAACACTGAAGCTTTCTTT | CASSLRGNTEAFF
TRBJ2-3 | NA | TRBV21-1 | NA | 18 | TGTGCCAGCAGCAGAGCGGGACTAGCGGGGGGTATCGCAGATACGCAGTATTTT | CASSRAGLAGGIADTQYF
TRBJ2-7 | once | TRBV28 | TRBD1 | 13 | TGTGCCAGCAGTCCGAATGGACAGGACGAGCAGTACTTC | CASSPNGQDEQYF
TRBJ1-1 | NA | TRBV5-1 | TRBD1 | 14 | TGCGCCAGCAGCTACCAGGACAGGGGCACTGAAGCTTTCTTT | CASSYQDRGTEAFF
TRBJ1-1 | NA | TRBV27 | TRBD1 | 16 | TGTGCCAGCAGTCCCGGGACAGGGGTTAGTTTCACTGAAGCTTTCTTT | CASSPGTGVSFTEAFF
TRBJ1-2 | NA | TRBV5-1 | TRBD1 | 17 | TGCGCCAGCAGCCATAGGACAGGGGAAACCCTGAACTATGGCTACACCTTC | CASSHRTGETLNYGYTF
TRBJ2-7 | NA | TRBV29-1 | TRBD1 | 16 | TGCAGCGTTGAAGGTGAGGCGGGACAGGGGCCCAACGAGCAGTACTTC | CSVEGEAGQGPNEQYF
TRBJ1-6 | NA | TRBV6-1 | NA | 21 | TGTGCCAGCAGTGAAGCTTTTTTTCAGGGGACGCCTAGCTCCTATAATTCACCCCTCCACTTT | CASSEAFFQGTPSSYNSPLHF
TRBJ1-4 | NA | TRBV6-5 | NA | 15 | TGTGCCAGCAGTTATGGACAGACGTCTAATGAAAAACTGTTTTTT | CASSYGQTSNEKLFF
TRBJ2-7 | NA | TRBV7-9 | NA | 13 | TGTGCCAGCAGCTTACGGGACACCTACGAGCAGTACTTC | CASSLRDTYEQYF
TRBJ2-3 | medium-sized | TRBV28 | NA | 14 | TGTGCCAGCAGTTTTGTTGCAGGCACAGATACGCAGTATTTT | CASSFVAGTDTQYF
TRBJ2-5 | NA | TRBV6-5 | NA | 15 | TGTGCCAGCAGCCAGAATGATTGGGGCGAGGAGACCCAGTACTTC | CASSQNDWGEETQYF
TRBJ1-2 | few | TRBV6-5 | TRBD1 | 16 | TGTGCCAGCAGTTACCGTGGTGGGACAGACCCGTATGGCTACACCTTC | CASSYRGGTDPYGYTF
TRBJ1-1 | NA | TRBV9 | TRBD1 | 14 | TGTGCCAGCAGCTCCGCTGGACAGGGCACTGAAGCTTTCTTT | CASSSAGQGTEAFF
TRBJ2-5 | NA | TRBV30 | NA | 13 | TGTGCCTGGAGTGTAACAGGGTCTCAGACCCAGTACTTC | CAWSVTGSQTQYF
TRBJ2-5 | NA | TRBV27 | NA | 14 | TGTGCCAGCAGTTTATGGCGGGGTGTTGAGACCCAGTACTTC | CASSLWRGVETQYF
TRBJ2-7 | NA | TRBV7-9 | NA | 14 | TGTGCCAGCAGCCCGGAGGTTAACTCCTACGAGCAGTACTTC | CASSPEVNSYEQYF
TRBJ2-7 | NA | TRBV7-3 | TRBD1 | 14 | TGTGCCAGCAGCCCGGGGGACAGGGTAGGCGAGCAGTACTTC | CASSPGDRVGEQYF
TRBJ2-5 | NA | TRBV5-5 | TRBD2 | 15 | TGTGCCAGCAGCTTTCTAGCGGGGGGGCGAGAGACCCAGTACTTC | CASSFLAGGRETQYF
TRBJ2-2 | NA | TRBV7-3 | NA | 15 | TGTGCCAGCAGACGCTCTCTACAGGGAACCGGGGAGCTGTTTTTT | CASRRSLQGTGELFF
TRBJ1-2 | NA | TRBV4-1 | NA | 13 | TGCGCCAGCAGCCAGAACAGGGTAAATGGCTACACCTTC | CASSQNRVNGYTF
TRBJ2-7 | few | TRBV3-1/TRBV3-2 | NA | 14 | TGTGCCAGCGCTAGACGGGGTTTCTCCTACGAGCAGTACTTC | CASARRGFSYEQYF
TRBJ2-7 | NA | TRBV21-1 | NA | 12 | TGTGCCAGCAGCGCGACAGGGTACGAGCAGTACTTC | CASSATGYEQYF
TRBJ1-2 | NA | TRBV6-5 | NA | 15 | TGTGCCACCCTCCGATGGGGGCCCCTTAACTATGGCTACACCTTC | CATLRWGPLNYGYTF